This TCR beta chain is from a study of response to subunit inactivated influenza vaccine. General study points: Researchers suggested that each seasonal influenza vaccination recruits few new T cells.

For this clonotype: What it recognizes is unknown.

One entry per CDR3 protein, called by TCRdb with MiXCR from the RT-PCR reads. The table shows about 780,000 distinct CDR3 sequences, with roughly 18% occurring only once. There are 13 residues in the CDR3. The V gene end was trimmed by 6 bases and the J gene end by 8 bases; junction bases not matched to a gene: 7. Germline CDR1 is DFQATT and CDR2 is SNEGSKA (reference sequence). The source is a man in his forties or fifties who received an inactivated influenza vaccine. The sequenced sample was PBMCs from blood, obtained more than 4 days after vaccination. The gene calls are TRBV20-1 and TRBJ1-4; 9 bases are shared with TRBD1. Here the CDR3 DNA reads TGCAGTGCCAGCACAGGGGGCTACGAAAAACTGTTTTTT. The encoded protein is CSASTGGYEKLFF.